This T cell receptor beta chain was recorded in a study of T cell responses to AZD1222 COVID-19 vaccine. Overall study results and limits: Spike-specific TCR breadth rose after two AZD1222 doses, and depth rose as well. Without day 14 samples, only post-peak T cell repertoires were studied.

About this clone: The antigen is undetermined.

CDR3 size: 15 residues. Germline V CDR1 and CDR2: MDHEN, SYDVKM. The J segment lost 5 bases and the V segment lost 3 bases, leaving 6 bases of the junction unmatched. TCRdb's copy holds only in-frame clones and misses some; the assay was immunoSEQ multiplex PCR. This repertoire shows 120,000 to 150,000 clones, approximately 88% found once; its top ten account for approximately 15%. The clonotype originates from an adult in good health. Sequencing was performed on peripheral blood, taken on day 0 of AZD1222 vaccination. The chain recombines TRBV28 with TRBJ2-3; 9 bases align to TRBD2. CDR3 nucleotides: TGTGCCAGCAGTTTCGGCGGGGGGGCCAAAGATACGCAGTATTTT. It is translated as CASSFGGGAKDTQYF.